Below are 13 T cell receptor beta chains sequenced from a single sample in a study of cytomegalovirus exposure and HLA in healthy donors (TCRdb year 2017). Library method: the immunoSEQ multiplex PCR assay. For the multiplex PCR, a mixture combining 60 forward primers for TCR Vbeta segments and 13 reverse primers for TCR Jbeta segments was used. The source is immuneACCESS, and TCRdb retained only in-frame sequences with V and J called. Part of the clones is not carried over; for the studies checked, unresolved V genes explain less than half of this, and the remainder is unexplained. The sample contains about 120,000 clones, roughly a tenth of them found a single time. Approximately 4.4% of the sample is in the top ten clones. The sequencing input was PBMCs. The receptors derive from a woman aged 18-35 years in good health and CMV-seropositive.

This clone has a handful of counts. This rearrangement joins TRBV25-1 to TRBJ1-1; 8 nucleotides agree with TRBD1. There are 14 residues in the CDR3. The V gene's germline CDR1 is MGHDK and CDR2 SYGVNS. The J segment lost 1 base and the V segment lost 4 bases, leaving 2 bases of the junction unmatched. The CDR3 region has the DNA TGTGCCAGCAGTGGGGGACAGGAGAACACTGAAGCTTTCTTT. Amino acid sequence: CASSGGQENTEAFF.

The genes are TRBV21-1 and TRBJ1-2; the table gives TRBD1 as D, unverified against the DNA. TRBV21-1 is described as a pseudogene. This CDR3 has 16 amino acids. CDR3: CASSTRLGDRPYGYTF. The CDR3 bases are TGTGCCAGCAGCACTCGGCTGGGGGACAGGCCCTATGGCTACACCTTC.

This chain joins TRBV7-2 and TRBJ1-2, with a tentative D call TRBD1 (5 bases). Germline V gene sequence: CDR1 SGHTA, CDR2 FQGNSA. CDR3 length equals 14 residues. V lost 3 bases to trimming and J lost 2 bases, with 10 bases between them. CDR3 in DNA: TGTGCCAGCAGCTTGGGTCAGGGCAACTATGGCTACACCTTC. It yields the protein CASSLGQGNYGYTF.

Note on this clone: Other DNA sequences in the same sample also yield this CDR3. The chain joins TRBV7-2 to TRBJ1-1; 8 bases agree with TRBD1. Per germline, CDR1 SGHTA and CDR2 FQGNSA. J was trimmed by 4 bases and V by 0 bases; bases with no gene match: 1. This CDR3 region has 14 residues. This CDR3 is CASSLATGGTEAFF. The CDR3 bases are TGTGCCAGCAGCTTAGCAACAGGGGGCACTGAAGCTTTCTTT.

This clone was detected a few times. Relative to the germline gene, one junction end is altered; a read error may explain this. CDR3 residues: CSVETGSGGKLFF. CDR3 sequence (DNA): TGCAGCGTTGAAACGGGGTCGGGAGGAAAACTATTTTTT. J is TRBJ1-4 and V is TRBV29-1; no clear D. The CDR3 has 13 residues. From germline, CDR1 is SQVTM and CDR2 ANQGSEA. Full variable domain (missing parts from reference TRBV29-1 and TRBJ1-4): SAVISQKPSRDICQRGTSLTIQCQVDSQVTMMFWYRQQPGQSLTLIATANQGSEATYESGFVIDKFPISRPNLTFSTLTVSNMSPEDSSIYLCSVETGSGGKLFFGSGTQLSVL.

This clone was recorded a few times. The rearrangement joins TRBV18 to TRBJ2-7; tentatively, D is TRBD2 (7 bases). V was shortened by 3 bases and J by 3 bases, with 18 bases between the two germline ends. The CDR3 is made up of 16 amino acids. Looked up from germline, CDR1 is KGHSH and CDR2 is LQKENI. Written as DNA, the CDR3 is TGTGCCAGCTCACCGGAAGGGGGGGGGTTCGTCTACGAGCAGTACTTC. As protein: CASSPEGGGFVYEQYF.

The rearrangement joins TRBV5-1 to TRBJ2-1, with D possibly TRBD1 on 5 matching bases. The germline V gene encodes CDR1 SGHRS and CDR2 YFSETQ. The CDR3 length is 14 residues. Trimming shortened V by 3 bases and J by 1 base, and 8 bases separated the two germline ends. The CDR3 DNA reads TGCGCCAGCAGCTCAGGGCTATCCTACAATGAGCAGTTCTTC. Its translation: CASSSGLSYNEQFF.

This clone occurred a few times. The genes are TRBV19 and TRBJ1-2, with D perhaps TRBD1 (6 bases). The CDR3 consists of 14 residues. Germline V gene lookup returns CDR1 LNHDA and CDR2 SQIVND (reference sequence). The germline V and J ends were trimmed by 3 bases and 5 bases, with 13 bases remaining between them. Here the CDR3 DNA reads TGTGCCAGTAGTATGGTACAGGGCGTTTATGGCTACACCTTC. Translating gives CASSMVQGVYGYTF.

J is TRBJ2-5 and V is TRBV6-5; 10 positions agree with TRBD2. The DNA end is a closer match to TRBJ2-7, so the J assignment may be wrong. The CDR3 has 14 residues. Germline V gene lookup returns CDR1 MNHEY and CDR2 SVGAGI. As DNA, the CDR3 is TGTGCCAGCAGTTACGTCAGGACTAGCGGCGAGCAGTACTTC. It specifies CASSYVRTSGEQYF.

The CDR3 protein is CATSRSRGLDTQYF. As DNA, the CDR3 is TGTGCCACCAGCCGTTCGCGGGGACTCGATACGCAGTATTTT. The rearrangement joins TRBV15 to TRBJ2-3, with a possible D match to TRBD2 (6 bases). Germline V gene lookup returns CDR1 LNHNV and CDR2 YYDKDF (reference sequence). V lost 5 bases and J 6 bases, leaving 15 bases between the germline ends. The CDR3 is made up of 14 amino acids.

This clone was seen a few times. The chain links TRBV7-9 to TRBJ2-1, with TRBD1 matching 7 bases. This CDR3 spans 15 amino acids. The germline CDR1 and CDR2 sequences are SEHNR and FQNEAQ (reference sequence). With 6 bases clipped from V and 2 bases from J, the junction kept 7 bases outside the gene matches. The CDR3 sequence: CASSRRQGPYNEQFF. CDR3 DNA: TGTGCCAGCAGTCGGAGACAGGGTCCCTACAATGAGCAGTTCTTC.

This chain connects TRBV11-3 to TRBJ2-1, with 8 bases that match TRBD1. The trim removed 7 bases at V and 7 bases at J, leaving 12 bases unmatched. The CDR3 spans 15 residues. Germline-derived CDR1 and CDR2 are SGHNT and YENEEA. In DNA form, the CDR3 reads TGTGCCAGCACCGAATGGGAGACAGGGGTAAATGAGCAGTTCTTC. Its translation is CASTEWETGVNEQFF.

This clone was picked up a small number of times. V and J are TRBV28 and TRBJ1-2; D unclear. V was trimmed by 5 bases and J by 0 bases, leaving 10 bases between them. The CDR3 has 14 amino acids. Germline V gives CDR1 MDHEN, CDR2 SYDVKM. CDR3 nucleotides: TGTGCCAGCAGTCCCGGGAGTACTAACTATGGCTACACCTTC. Amino acids: CASSPGSTNYGYTF.